A single sample is the source of the 15 T cell receptor beta chains below, sequenced in a study of T cell responses to AZD1222 COVID-19 vaccine. Profiling relied on immunoSEQ multiplex PCR, and the TCRdb table lists in-frame clones only, not all of them. The sample gives about 180,000 clones, around 88% of which show up once; more than 0.4% is in the top ten. Sequences were derived from peripheral blood, sampled on day 0 of AZD1222 vaccination. The source of these receptors is an adult in good health.

The V gene is TRBV11-2, the J gene TRBJ1-1; 10 bases map to TRBD1. The germline V gene encodes CDR1 SGHAT and CDR2 FQNNGV. The CDR3 is made up of 15 amino acids. V gave up 5 bases and J gave up 3 bases; unmatched junction bases: 6. The CDR3: CASSQGTGADTEAFF. The CDR3 region has the DNA TGTGCCAGCAGCCAGGGGACAGGGGCGGACACTGAAGCTTTCTTT.

Only a few counts were recorded for this clone. The chain couples TRBV6-5 to TRBJ1-2; TRBD1 is a possible D gene (5 bases). The CDR3 has 13 residues. Germline CDR1 reads MNHEY; CDR2 reads SVGAGI. Trimming cost V 6 bases and J 1 base, with 9 bases left between them. CDR3 residues: CASSPGGNYGYTF. The CDR3 nucleotides are TGTGCCAGCAGCCCCGGGGGTAACTATGGCTACACCTTC.

The chain uses TRBV5-1 and TRBJ2-5; D unresolved. This CDR3 region has 12 residues. With 7 bases removed from V and 2 bases from J, the gap between germline ends came to 9 bases. CDR1 and CDR2 (germline): SGHRS, YFSETQ. The CDR3 DNA sequence: TGCGCCAGCTCGGCTGCTCAAGAGACCCAGTACTTC. Its protein product is CASSAAQETQYF.

In this sample, this clone turned up once. The genes are TRBV7-8 and TRBJ1-1, with 12 nucleotides matching TRBD1. The CDR3 consists of 21 residues. V gave up 0 bases and J gave up 3 bases; unmatched junction bases: 17. Germline V CDR1 and CDR2: SGHVS, FQNEAQ. CDR3 in amino acids: CASSLAGHLGDRGRGDTEAFF. The DNA of the CDR3 is TGTGCCAGCAGCTTAGCCGGACACTTGGGGGACAGGGGGCGCGGGGACACTGAAGCTTTCTTT.

This chain joins TRBV11-2 and TRBJ1-4, with D maybe TRBD1 (6 bases). The CDR3 runs 15 residues. CDR1 and CDR2 from the germline V gene are SGHAT and FQNNGV. V was trimmed by 2 bases and J by 4 bases, leaving 11 bases between them. The CDR3 region is CASSLLGASNEKLFF. The CDR3 nucleotides are TGTGCCAGCAGCTTACTGGGGGCAAGTAATGAAAAACTGTTTTTT.

This clone was observed a single time. V gene TRBV12-5 combines with J gene TRBJ2-3; D gene unclear. Germline V gives CDR1 LGHNT, CDR2 FRNRAP. This CDR3 is 13 amino acids long. V was trimmed by 4 bases and J by 5 bases, leaving 10 bases between them. The CDR3 sequence: CASGSSLGDTQYF. The CDR3 coding sequence is TGTGCTAGTGGTTCCTCCTTGGGAGATACGCAGTATTTT. Full variable domain (missing parts from reference TRBV12-5 and TRBJ2-3): DARVTQTPRHKVTEMGQEVTMRCQPILGHNTVFWYRQTMMQGLELLAYFRNRAPLDDSGMPKDRFSAEMPDATLATLKIQPSEPRDSAVYFCASGSSLGDTQYFGPGTRLTVL.

This chain links TRBV6-2 or TRBV6-3 with TRBJ1-2; D gene ambiguous. The CDR3 loop spans 12 amino acids. V shed 2 bases and J shed 2 bases, with 3 bases lying between them. Germline V gene lookup returns CDR1 MNHEY and CDR2 SVGEGT. In DNA form, the CDR3 reads TGTGCCAGCAGTTACGTAAACTATGGCTACACCTTC. Residues: CASSYVNYGYTF.

The genes are TRBV5-1 and TRBJ1-5; 11 positions agree with TRBD1. From germline, CDR1 is SGHRS and CDR2 YFSETQ. CDR3 length equals 15 residues. V dropped 4 bases and J dropped 6; count of bases not matched to a gene: 6. CDR3 sequence (DNA): TGCGCCAGCAGCCCCGGACAGGGGGCGCGTCAGCCCCAGCATTTT. It yields the protein CASSPGQGARQPQHF.

This chain uses TRBV6-5 with TRBJ2-7, with 9 positions matching TRBD1. The germline gives CDR1 MNHEY, CDR2 SVGAGI. The V and J ends lost 7 bases and 4 bases, in that order; junction bases with no gene match: 8. The CDR3 spans 14 residues. CDR3 nucleotide sequence: TGTGCCAGCAACCCGGACAGGGGCCTTTACGAGCAGTACTTC. Its protein product is CASNPDRGLYEQYF.

The chain has TRBV20-1 and TRBJ2-5, with D perhaps given as TRBD1 or TRBD2 (5 bases each). Trimming cost V 3 bases and J 6 bases, with 5 bases left between them. The germline V gene has CDR1 DFQATT and CDR2 SNEGSKA (reference sequence). The CDR3 consists of 10 residues. CDR3 bases: TGCAGTGCTAGGGGACAGACCCAGTACTTC. Translating gives CSARGQTQYF.

The table lists this clone with a few counts. The J gene is TRBJ2-3, the V gene TRBV30; 12 positions agree with TRBD2. The trim removed 1 base at V and 4 bases at J, leaving 0 bases unmatched. The CDR3 contains 14 residues. Per germline, CDR1 GTSNPN and CDR2 SVGIG (reference sequence). CDR3 nucleotide sequence: TGTGCCTGGAGTGGACTAGCGGGAGCAGATACGCAGTATTTT. Translating it yields CAWSGLAGADTQYF.

This chain joins TRBV27 and TRBJ2-4; D is ambiguous. The CDR3 covers 16 residues. The V end was cut by 3 bases, the J end by 0 bases, with 12 bases between. Germline CDR1 MNHEY, CDR2 SMNVEV (reference sequence). The CDR3 here is CASSFGHPLAKNIQYF. In nucleotides, the CDR3 is TGTGCCAGCAGTTTTGGGCATCCACTAGCCAAAAACATTCAGTACTTC.

This chain connects TRBV7-8 to TRBJ2-7, with 11 bases lining up with TRBD2. J gave up 6 bases and V 8 bases, and 9 bases lay outside the gene matches. Germline loops: CDR1 SGHVS, CDR2 FQNEAQ. The CDR3 is made up of 14 amino acids. Here the CDR3 reads CASSLLAGEGEQYF. In nucleotides, the CDR3 is TGTGCCAGCTCCTTACTAGCGGGAGAGGGCGAGCAGTACTTC.

J is TRBJ1-3 and V is TRBV5-5; D gene ambiguous. The V end lost 0 bases, the J end lost 7 bases, and 5 bases lay between the germline ends. The germline CDR1 and CDR2 sequences are SGHKS and YYEKEE (reference sequence). This CDR3 comprises 12 residues. The CDR3 sequence is CASSLGGNTIYF. The DNA for the CDR3 is TGTGCCAGCAGCTTGGGTGGGAACACCATATATTTT.

This sequence joins TRBV19 and TRBJ2-7; 8 bases are shared with TRBD2. Germline V gene sequence: CDR1 LNHDA, CDR2 SQIVND (reference sequence). V shed 7 bases, J shed 7 bases, and the junction held 12 bases outside the gene matches. This CDR3 region has 14 residues. The CDR3 loop reads CASKVTGGPGEQYF. DNA for the CDR3: TGTGCCAGTAAGGTAACGGGGGGGCCGGGAGAGCAGTACTTC.